A selection of T cell receptor beta chains follows, all from one sample in a study of blood T cell repertoires in COVID-19. Sequencing was performed with immunoSEQ multiplex PCR; in TCRdb, only in-frame clones are kept and a portion is missing. The sample yields about 71,000 clones, about nine tenths seen once. Sequences were obtained from peripheral blood. These TCRs come from a woman aged 18 to 35 with acute or convalescent COVID-19. The CDR3 runs from the conserved cysteine through the conserved F or W. Fields, in order: clone size, V gene, J gene, D gene, CDR3 protein, CDR3 DNA. The D gene is left open where the match is weak. For some rows the clone size is stated as once, few or many, or as a class when expanded; others skip it.

clone_size: -
v_call: TRBV3-1/TRBV3-2
j_call: TRBJ2-3
d_call: TRBD1
cdr3_aa: CASRKAGTGGGSTDTQYF
cdr3_nt: TGTGCCAGCAGAAAGGCCGGGACAGGGGGCGGGAGCACAGATACGCAGTATTTT

clone_size: -
v_call: TRBV9
j_call: TRBJ2-7
d_call: -
cdr3_aa: CASSVGREAYEQYF
cdr3_nt: TGTGCCAGCAGCGTAGGAAGGGAGGCCTACGAGCAGTACTTC

clone_size: -
v_call: TRBV9
j_call: TRBJ1-1
d_call: TRBD1
cdr3_aa: CASSPGQGTEAFF
cdr3_nt: TGTGCCAGCAGCCCCGGACAGGGGACTGAAGCTTTCTTT

clone_size: -
v_call: TRBV3-1/TRBV3-2
j_call: TRBJ1-1
d_call: TRBD1
cdr3_aa: CASSTRQGGNTEAFF
cdr3_nt: TGTGCCAGCAGCACCCGACAGGGGGGGAACACTGAAGCTTTCTTT

clone_size: once
v_call: TRBV14
j_call: TRBJ2-1
d_call: TRBD2
cdr3_aa: CASSPLLSGRAVKQFF
cdr3_nt: TGTGCCAGCAGCCCCCTGTTAAGCGGGAGGGCCGTCAAGCAGTTCTTC

clone_size: -
v_call: TRBV7-2
j_call: TRBJ2-7
d_call: TRBD2
cdr3_aa: CASSIGLAGPYEQYF
cdr3_nt: TGTGCCAGCAGCATCGGACTAGCGGGGCCTTACGAGCAGTACTTC

clone_size: few
v_call: TRBV7-9
j_call: TRBJ1-1
d_call: -
cdr3_aa: CASSATTQNTEAFF
cdr3_nt: TGTGCCAGCAGCGCAACGACACAGAACACTGAAGCTTTCTTT

clone_size: -
v_call: TRBV5-1
j_call: TRBJ2-2
d_call: -
cdr3_aa: CASSLESFGELFF
cdr3_nt: TGCGCCAGCAGCTTGGAATCCTTCGGGGAGCTGTTTTTT

clone_size: -
v_call: TRBV28
j_call: TRBJ1-5
d_call: TRBD1
cdr3_aa: CASSPSGQGQQPQHF
cdr3_nt: TGTGCCAGCAGTCCTTCTGGACAGGGCCAGCAGCCCCAGCATTTT

clone_size: -
v_call: TRBV6-5
j_call: TRBJ2-2
d_call: TRBD2
cdr3_aa: CASIGLAGLTGELFF
cdr3_nt: TGTGCCAGCATAGGACTAGCGGGGCTCACCGGGGAGCTGTTTTTT

clone_size: -
v_call: TRBV6-5
j_call: TRBJ1-5
d_call: TRBD1
cdr3_aa: CASSTDRDQPQHF
cdr3_nt: TGTGCCAGCAGTACAGACAGGGATCAGCCCCAGCATTTT

clone_size: -
v_call: TRBV5-5
j_call: TRBJ2-1
d_call: TRBD2
cdr3_aa: CASSQTTGLAQYNEQFF
cdr3_nt: TGTGCCAGCAGCCAAACTACGGGACTAGCGCAGTACAATGAGCAGTTCTTC

clone_size: few
v_call: TRBV11-2
j_call: TRBJ2-1
d_call: TRBD2
cdr3_aa: CASSFTSGGVNEQFF
cdr3_nt: TGTGCCAGCAGCTTTACTAGCGGGGGCGTAAATGAGCAGTTCTTC

clone_size: -
v_call: TRBV19
j_call: TRBJ1-1
d_call: -
cdr3_aa: CASSLTDRNTEAFF
cdr3_nt: TGTGCCAGTAGCCTAACGGACAGGAACACTGAAGCTTTCTTT

clone_size: -
v_call: TRBV10-3
j_call: TRBJ2-2
d_call: TRBD2
cdr3_aa: CAIRSSGRYTGELFF
cdr3_nt: TGTGCCATCAGATCTAGCGGGAGGTACACCGGGGAGCTGTTTTTT

clone_size: -
v_call: TRBV4-1
j_call: TRBJ1-3
d_call: -
cdr3_aa: CASSQFGVNTIYF
cdr3_nt: TGCGCCAGCAGCCAGTTCGGGGTAAACACCATATATTTT

clone_size: -
v_call: TRBV7-9
j_call: TRBJ1-2
d_call: -
cdr3_aa: CASSLGGVPGYTF
cdr3_nt: TGTGCCAGCAGCTTAGGCGGCGTACCTGGCTACACCTTC

clone_size: -
v_call: TRBV6-1
j_call: TRBJ2-2
d_call: -
cdr3_aa: CASSVRIGGARTPLTGELFF
cdr3_nt: TGTGCCAGCAGTGTCCGAATCGGGGGAGCTCGGACCCCCCTCACCGGGGAGCTGTTTTTT

clone_size: -
v_call: TRBV28
j_call: TRBJ1-1
d_call: -
cdr3_aa: CASSLWRDGKAFF
cdr3_nt: TGTGCCAGCAGTTTATGGCGGGACGGCAAAGCTTTCTTT

clone_size: -
v_call: TRBV6-5
j_call: TRBJ1-1
d_call: -
cdr3_aa: CASSWFREGTEAFF
cdr3_nt: TGTGCCAGCAGTTGGTTCAGGGAGGGCACTGAAGCTTTCTTT

clone_size: -
v_call: TRBV5-5
j_call: TRBJ2-7
d_call: -
cdr3_aa: CASSLVSEGRSYEQYF
cdr3_nt: TGTGCCAGCAGCTTGGTATCCGAGGGCCGTTCCTACGAGCAGTACTTC

clone_size: once
v_call: TRBV2
j_call: TRBJ1-2
d_call: -
cdr3_aa: CASSEADTRGFFYGYTF
cdr3_nt: TGTGCCAGCAGTGAAGCGGATACCAGGGGCTTCTTCTATGGCTACACCTTC

clone_size: once
v_call: TRBV6-1
j_call: TRBJ1-5
d_call: -
cdr3_aa: CASSEAGTLPQHF
cdr3_nt: TGTGCCAGCAGTGAAGCCGGGACACTACCCCAGCATTTT

clone_size: -
v_call: TRBV30
j_call: TRBJ1-1
d_call: TRBD1
cdr3_aa: CAWSRQGPRVDTEAFF
cdr3_nt: TGTGCCTGGAGTCGACAGGGGCCCAGGGTCGACACTGAAGCTTTCTTT

clone_size: -
v_call: TRBV30
j_call: TRBJ1-2
d_call: TRBD1
cdr3_aa: CAWSVDRAVGYTF
cdr3_nt: TGTGCCTGGAGTGTGGACAGGGCGGTAGGCTACACCTTC

clone_size: -
v_call: TRBV10-1
j_call: TRBJ2-3
d_call: TRBD1
cdr3_aa: CASSESGQGDTQYF
cdr3_nt: TGCGCCAGCAGTGAGTCGGGACAGGGAGATACGCAGTATTTT

clone_size: -
v_call: TRBV5-1
j_call: TRBJ2-2
d_call: TRBD2
cdr3_aa: CASGIAGNTGELFF
cdr3_nt: TGCGCCAGCGGAATAGCGGGGAACACCGGGGAGCTGTTTTTT

clone_size: once
v_call: TRBV7-2
j_call: TRBJ2-3
d_call: -
cdr3_aa: CASSPDSSTDTQYF
cdr3_nt: TGTGCCAGCAGCCCGGACAGTAGCACAGATACGCAGTATTTT

clone_size: -
v_call: TRBV7-2
j_call: TRBJ1-4
d_call: -
cdr3_aa: CASSLGQPNEKLFF
cdr3_nt: TGTGCCAGCAGCTTAGGACAGCCTAATGAAAAACTGTTTTTT

clone_size: -
v_call: TRBV19
j_call: TRBJ2-5
d_call: -
cdr3_aa: CASIGRLAPVVLPEETQYF
cdr3_nt: TGTGCCAGTATTGGTAGGCTAGCGCCAGTGGTCCTCCCGGAAGAGACCCAGTACTTC

clone_size: -
v_call: TRBV6-6
j_call: TRBJ2-7
d_call: TRBD1
cdr3_aa: CASSHPGQGAYEQYF
cdr3_nt: TGTGCCAGCAGCCACCCGGGACAGGGGGCATACGAGCAGTACTTC

clone_size: -
v_call: TRBV4-1
j_call: TRBJ2-5
d_call: TRBD2
cdr3_aa: CASSVAGSQETQYF
cdr3_nt: TGCGCCAGCAGTGTAGCGGGGTCCCAAGAGACCCAGTACTTC

clone_size: -
v_call: TRBV5-1
j_call: TRBJ1-2
d_call: TRBD1
cdr3_aa: CASSLEGQPNGYTF
cdr3_nt: TGCGCCAGCAGCTTGGAGGGACAGCCTAATGGCTACACCTTC

clone_size: -
v_call: TRBV2
j_call: TRBJ2-7
d_call: -
cdr3_aa: CASSTGTPYEQYF
cdr3_nt: TGTGCCAGCAGCACGGGAACACCCTACGAGCAGTACTTC

clone_size: once
v_call: TRBV15
j_call: TRBJ1-1
d_call: -
cdr3_aa: CATSTRIQGLRGEAFF
cdr3_nt: TGTGCCACCAGCACTAGAATACAGGGTCTGAGAGGTGAAGCTTTCTTT

clone_size: once
v_call: TRBV6-2/TRBV6-3
j_call: TRBJ1-1
d_call: TRBD1
cdr3_aa: CASSYGDRVGTEAFF
cdr3_nt: TGTGCCAGCAGTTACGGGGACAGGGTAGGTACTGAAGCTTTCTTT

clone_size: -
v_call: TRBV5-6
j_call: TRBJ2-5
d_call: TRBD2
cdr3_aa: CASSLVSSGAETQYF
cdr3_nt: TGTGCCAGCAGCTTGGTGTCCAGCGGGGCAGAGACCCAGTACTTC

clone_size: -
v_call: TRBV6-5
j_call: TRBJ2-1
d_call: -
cdr3_aa: CASSYSTGEQFF
cdr3_nt: TGTGCCAGCAGTTACTCGACGGGTGAGCAGTTCTTC

clone_size: -
v_call: TRBV18
j_call: TRBJ1-4
d_call: -
cdr3_aa: CASSPRPGDLTNEKLFF
cdr3_nt: TGTGCCAGCTCACCACGGCCAGGGGACCTCACGAATGAAAAACTGTTTTTT

clone_size: -
v_call: TRBV9
j_call: TRBJ1-1
d_call: TRBD1
cdr3_aa: CASSGPGQSATEAFF
cdr3_nt: TGTGCCAGCAGCGGTCCGGGACAGAGTGCGACTGAAGCTTTCTTT

clone_size: -
v_call: TRBV18
j_call: TRBJ1-5
d_call: TRBD1
cdr3_aa: CASSPAGGGNQPQHF
cdr3_nt: TGTGCCAGCTCACCAGCAGGGGGCGGCAATCAGCCCCAGCATTTT

clone_size: -
v_call: TRBV4-3
j_call: TRBJ1-2
d_call: -
cdr3_aa: CASSQDIGGDGYTF
cdr3_nt: TGCGCCAGCAGCCAAGATATCGGGGGAGATGGCTACACCTTC

clone_size: -
v_call: TRBV3-1/TRBV3-2
j_call: TRBJ2-7
d_call: TRBD2
cdr3_aa: CASSQALAVGYEQYF
cdr3_nt: TGTGCCAGCAGCCAAGCCCTAGCGGTAGGCTACGAGCAGTACTTC

clone_size: -
v_call: TRBV14
j_call: TRBJ2-5
d_call: -
cdr3_aa: CASSQRQGGLETQYF
cdr3_nt: TGTGCCAGCAGCCAACGGCAGGGAGGTTTAGAGACCCAGTACTTC

clone_size: -
v_call: TRBV11-2
j_call: TRBJ2-1
d_call: TRBD2
cdr3_aa: CASSFSPGSGRTYNEQFF
cdr3_nt: TGTGCCAGCAGCTTTTCCCCGGGGAGCGGGAGAACCTACAATGAGCAGTTCTTC

clone_size: -
v_call: TRBV3-1/TRBV3-2
j_call: TRBJ2-3
d_call: TRBD2
cdr3_aa: CASSPAGANTQYF
cdr3_nt: TGTGCCAGCAGCCCAGCGGGAGCGAATACGCAGTATTTT

clone_size: -
v_call: TRBV5-1
j_call: TRBJ2-1
d_call: TRBD2
cdr3_aa: CASSFGRSGTNNEQFF
cdr3_nt: TGCGCCAGCAGCTTCGGGAGGTCAGGGACCAACAATGAGCAGTTCTTC